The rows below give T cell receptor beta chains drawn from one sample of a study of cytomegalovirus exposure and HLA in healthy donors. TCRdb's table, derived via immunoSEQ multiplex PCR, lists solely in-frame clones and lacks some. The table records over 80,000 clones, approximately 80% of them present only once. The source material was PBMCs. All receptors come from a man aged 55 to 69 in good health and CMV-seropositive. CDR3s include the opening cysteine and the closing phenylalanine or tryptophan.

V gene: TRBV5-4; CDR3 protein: CASSLEVGRGGETQYF
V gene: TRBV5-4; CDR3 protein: CASSPGGSYEQYF
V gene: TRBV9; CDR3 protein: CASSVGQQETQYF
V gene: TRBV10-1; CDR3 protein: CASSDPNALEAFF
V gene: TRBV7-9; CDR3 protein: CASSFPGQEGNSPLHF
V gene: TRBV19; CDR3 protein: CASSIGQGARYNEQFF
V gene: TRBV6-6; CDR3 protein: CASCLEPGWFGYTF
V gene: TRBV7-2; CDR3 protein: CASSSTGIYEQYF
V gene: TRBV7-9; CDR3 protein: CASSFGLAGGYPYEQYF
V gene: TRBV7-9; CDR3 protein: CASSPGTGYRAEQFF
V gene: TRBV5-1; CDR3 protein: CASSLVGEYTDTQYF
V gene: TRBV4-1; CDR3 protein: CASSQVSTGIYEQYF
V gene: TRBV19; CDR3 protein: CASSISASGGVLETQYF
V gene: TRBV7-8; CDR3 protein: CASSLRRGWAGELFF
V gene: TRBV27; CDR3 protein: CASSLAGEGYGYTF
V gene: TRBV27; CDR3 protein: CASSPGGAHYGYTF
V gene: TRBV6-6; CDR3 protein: CASRTVEGSYEQYF
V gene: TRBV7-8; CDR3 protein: CASSSSANYGYTF
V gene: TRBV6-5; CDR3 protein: CASRNRNNEQFF
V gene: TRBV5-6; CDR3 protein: CASNLKRAPSSYEQYF
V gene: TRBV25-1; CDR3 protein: CASSESGVHEKLFF
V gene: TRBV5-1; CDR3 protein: CASRFSGGNTGELFF
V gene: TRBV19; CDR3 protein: CASSWTETSTDTQYF
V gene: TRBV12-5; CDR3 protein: CASGLVLQETQYF
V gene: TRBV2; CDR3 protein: CASSPLVKGVETQYF
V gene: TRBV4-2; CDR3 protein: CASSQTDSRSTDTQYF
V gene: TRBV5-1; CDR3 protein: CASSYGTGGSDTQYF
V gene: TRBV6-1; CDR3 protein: CASMEQRNTEAFF
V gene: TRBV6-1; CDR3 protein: CATYGQGFTDTQYF
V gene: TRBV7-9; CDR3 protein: CASSLDILPAYEQYF
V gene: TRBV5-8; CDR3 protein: CASSYRQGGSGNTIYF
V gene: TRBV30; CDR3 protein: CAWTGQDRSGYTF
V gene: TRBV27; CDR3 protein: CASSRRIAGVGETQYF
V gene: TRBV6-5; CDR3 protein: CASSLGTGGPYGYTF
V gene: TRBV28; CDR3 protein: CASRTGTGYGYTF
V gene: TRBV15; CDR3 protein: CATSRGQGGYEQYF
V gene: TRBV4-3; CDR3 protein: CASSQETGATSSYNEQFF
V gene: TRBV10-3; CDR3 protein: CAISGGPPGGEKLFF
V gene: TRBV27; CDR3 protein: CASSLLLAGGPYEQYF
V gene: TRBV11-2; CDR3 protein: CASSLASGTGGTDTQYF
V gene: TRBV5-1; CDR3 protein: CASSLVPQAAGYTF
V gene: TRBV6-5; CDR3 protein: CASRQTGALGYEQYF
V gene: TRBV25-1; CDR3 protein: CASHTGYEQYF
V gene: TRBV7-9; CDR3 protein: CASSLQGAGNTIYF
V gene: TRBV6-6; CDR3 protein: CASSLKSEAGNTIYF
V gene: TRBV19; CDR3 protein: CASSTPRAGGKNIQYF
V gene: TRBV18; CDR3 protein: CASSTSRGDQPQHF
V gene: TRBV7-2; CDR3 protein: CASSFGQGAGYTF